This is a list of T cell receptor beta chains from one sample in a study of shared clonotypes between healthy human individuals. Profiled with immunoSEQ multiplex PCR; TCRdb holds only in-frame clones, not every one. The sample holds under 1 million clones, around 92% seen once. Sequences were obtained from naive CD8+ T cells sorted from blood. Every receptor here comes from a man aged 30 to 45 in good health. Each CDR3 is given with its conserved first and last residue. Each record gives: D gene, clone size, V gene, J gene, CDR3 protein, CDR3 DNA. The D gene is left open where the match is weak. A clone size is listed for some rows: how often the clone was seen (once, few, many), or a class if it is expanded.

-	-	TRBV28	TRBJ1-1	CASSQHEAFF	TGTGCCAGCAGCCAACATGAAGCTTTCTTT
TRBD1	once	TRBV6-6	TRBJ2-7	CASSPPQGVYEQYF	TGTGCCAGCAGTCCTCCCCAGGGGGTCTACGAGCAGTACTTC
TRBD1	few	TRBV6-4	TRBJ2-1	CASSDSGGAYNEQFF	TGTGCCAGCAGTGACTCAGGGGGCGCCTACAATGAGCAGTTCTTC
-	-	TRBV27	TRBJ1-5	CASSPRGEGQPQHF	TGTGCCAGCAGTCCCAGGGGAGAAGGCCAGCCCCAGCATTTT
TRBD1	-	TRBV6-6	TRBJ2-7	CASSTLGTGGYEQYF	TGTGCCAGCAGTACTCTCGGGACAGGGGGGTACGAGCAGTACTTC
-	-	TRBV28	TRBJ1-2	CASRYDTNYGYTF	TGTGCCAGCAGATACGACACTAACTATGGCTACACCTTC
-	-	TRBV29-1	TRBJ2-5	CSVEDKERRETQYF	TGCAGCGTTGAAGATAAGGAACGCCGAGAGACCCAGTACTTC
TRBD2	-	TRBV9	TRBJ2-1	CASSPLAGGPFSNEQFF	TGTGCCAGCAGCCCACTAGCGGGAGGGCCGTTCTCGAATGAGCAGTTCTTC
-	-	TRBV11-2	TRBJ2-7	CASSFGRGYEQYF	TGTGCCAGCAGCTTCGGCAGGGGCTACGAGCAGTACTTC
TRBD1	-	TRBV27	TRBJ1-1	CASRDRGTEAFF	TGTGCCAGCCGGGACAGGGGCACTGAAGCTTTCTTT
TRBD2	-	TRBV7-3	TRBJ2-7	CASSLLSGIGEQYF	TGTGCCAGCAGCTTACTTAGCGGGATAGGCGAGCAGTACTTC
-	-	TRBV28	TRBJ1-1	CASSLRGWVTEAFF	TGTGCCAGCAGTTTAAGAGGGTGGGTCACTGAAGCTTTCTTT
-	few	TRBV27	TRBJ1-2	CASSFEGNYGYTF	TGTGCCAGCAGTTTTGAGGGGAACTATGGCTACACCTTC
-	once	TRBV2	TRBJ1-4	CASNEYTGTNEKLFF	TGTGCCAGCAACGAATATACTGGCACTAATGAAAAACTGTTTTTT
TRBD2	-	TRBV4-3	TRBJ2-2	CASSQFRTSGTSTGELFF	TGCGCCAGCAGCCAATTCCGGACTAGCGGGACTTCCACCGGGGAGCTGTTTTTT
-	few	TRBV18	TRBJ1-1	CASSESNVEAFF	TGTGCCAGCTCTGAAAGCAACGTGGAAGCTTTCTTT
-	-	TRBV13	TRBJ2-7	CASSLEGHNYEQYF	TGTGCCAGCAGCTTAGAGGGGCACAACTACGAGCAGTACTTC
-	-	TRBV5-5	TRBJ2-1	CASSLGYSNEQFF	TGTGCCAGCAGCTTGGGGTATAGCAATGAGCAGTTCTTC
-	few	TRBV28	TRBJ2-7	CASSLISYEQYF	TGTGCCAGCAGTCTGATATCCTACGAGCAGTACTTC
-	-	TRBV7-8	TRBJ1-1	CASSLGSDGATEAFF	TGTGCCAGCAGCTTAGGATCGGACGGGGCCACTGAAGCTTTCTTT
TRBD2	-	TRBV10-1	TRBJ2-1	CASSETLAGVNEQFF	TGCGCCAGCAGTGAGACACTAGCGGGAGTGAATGAGCAGTTCTTC
-	-	TRBV11-2	TRBJ1-1	CASSHGLTEAFF	TGTGCCAGCAGCCACGGCCTCACTGAAGCTTTCTTT
-	-	TRBV9	TRBJ2-7	CASSVDGAYEQYF	TGTGCCAGCAGCGTGGACGGCGCCTACGAGCAGTACTTC
TRBD2	-	TRBV7-9	TRBJ2-7	CASSLLAGGPYEQYF	TGTGCCAGCAGCTTACTAGCGGGAGGGCCATACGAGCAGTACTTC
TRBD2	-	TRBV7-9	TRBJ2-1	CASSVTTSGNEQFF	TGTGCCAGCAGCGTTACTACTAGCGGCAATGAGCAGTTCTTC
-	-	TRBV4-3	TRBJ2-7	CASSQGKTGYEQYF	TGCGCCAGCAGCCAAGGGAAGACGGGCTACGAGCAGTACTTC
TRBD1	-	TRBV28	TRBJ2-1	CASSLLQGGLNEQFF	TGTGCCAGCAGTTTACTACAGGGGGGCCTAAATGAGCAGTTCTTC
TRBD2	-	TRBV4-3	TRBJ2-2	CASSQDLGTSGRASHTGELFF	TGCGCCAGCAGCCAAGACCTAGGGACTAGCGGGAGGGCCTCGCACACCGGGGAGCTGTTTTTT
TRBD1	-	TRBV29-1	TRBJ2-7	CSVGGLQGTTYEQYF	TGCAGCGTCGGAGGCCTACAGGGGACAACCTACGAGCAGTACTTC
-	-	TRBV6-1	TRBJ1-1	CASSARIQGATEAFF	TGTGCCAGCAGTGCCCGAATACAGGGCGCCACTGAAGCTTTCTTT
-	-	TRBV11-3	TRBJ2-5	CASSLAHQETQYF	TGTGCCAGCAGCTTAGCGCACCAAGAGACCCAGTACTTC
-	-	TRBV11-2	TRBJ2-7	CASSFRVYEQYF	TGTGCCAGCAGCTTCAGGGTTTACGAGCAGTACTTC
-	once	TRBV28	TRBJ1-2	CASRRQTTTGYTF	TGTGCCAGCAGAAGACAGACCACAACGGGCTACACCTTC
-	-	TRBV5-8	TRBJ2-7	CASSLGQHYEQYF	TGTGCCAGCAGCTTGGGACAGCACTACGAGCAGTACTTC
-	-	TRBV5-5	TRBJ2-7	CASSLVPSPGVSHEQYF	TGTGCCAGCAGCTTGGTCCCTTCTCCGGGAGTTTCCCACGAGCAGTACTTC
-	many	TRBV13	TRBJ2-7	CASRQGLREQYF	TGTGCCAGCAGACAGGGACTACGAGAGCAGTACTTC
TRBD1	-	TRBV5-5	TRBJ2-1	CASSLGQGDYNEQFF	TGTGCCAGCAGCTTGGGACAGGGGGACTACAATGAGCAGTTCTTC
-	-	TRBV6-5	TRBJ1-2	CASSYGGGGYGYTF	TGTGCCAGCAGTTACGGGGGCGGCGGCTATGGCTACACCTTC
-	-	TRBV5-6	TRBJ2-7	CASSSSPKTPVSYF	TGTGCCAGCAGCTCATCACCGAAAACTCCTGTCTCGTACTTC
-	medium-sized	TRBV6-5	TRBJ2-1	CASSYQYEQFF	TGTGCCAGCAGTTACCAGTATGAGCAGTTCTTC
-	-	TRBV7-9	TRBJ2-2	CACSSSWRGASGELFF	TGTGCCTGCTCGTCGTCATGGCGCGGTGCGTCCGGGGAGCTGTTTTTT
TRBD1	-	TRBV18	TRBJ2-7	CASSPTRQGSYEQYF	TGTGCCAGCTCACCGACGAGACAGGGTTCCTACGAGCAGTACTTC
-	-	TRBV19	TRBJ2-3	CATSGYGTDTQYF	TGTGCCACCTCCGGATACGGCACAGATACGCAGTATTTT
TRBD1	-	TRBV5-6	TRBJ2-1	CASSFSGGFHNEQFF	TGTGCCAGCAGCTTTTCAGGGGGCTTTCACAATGAGCAGTTCTTC
-	-	TRBV30	TRBJ2-7	CAWSRDGSYEQYF	TGTGCCTGGAGCCGGGACGGGTCCTACGAGCAGTACTTC
-	-	TRBV9	TRBJ2-1	CASSVSRGEQFF	TGTGCCAGCAGCGTCAGCAGGGGTGAGCAGTTCTTC